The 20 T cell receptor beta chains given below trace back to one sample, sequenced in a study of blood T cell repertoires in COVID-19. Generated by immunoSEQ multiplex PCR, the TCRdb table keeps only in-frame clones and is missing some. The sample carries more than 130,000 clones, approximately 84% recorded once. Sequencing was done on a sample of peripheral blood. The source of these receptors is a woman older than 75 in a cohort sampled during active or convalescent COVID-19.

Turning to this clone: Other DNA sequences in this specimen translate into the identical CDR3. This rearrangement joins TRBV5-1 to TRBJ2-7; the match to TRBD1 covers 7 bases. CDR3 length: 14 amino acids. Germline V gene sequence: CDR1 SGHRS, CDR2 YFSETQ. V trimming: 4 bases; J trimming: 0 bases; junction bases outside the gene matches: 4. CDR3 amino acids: CASSEGTVSYEQYF. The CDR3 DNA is TGCGCCAGCAGCGAAGGGACAGTCTCCTACGAGCAGTACTTC.

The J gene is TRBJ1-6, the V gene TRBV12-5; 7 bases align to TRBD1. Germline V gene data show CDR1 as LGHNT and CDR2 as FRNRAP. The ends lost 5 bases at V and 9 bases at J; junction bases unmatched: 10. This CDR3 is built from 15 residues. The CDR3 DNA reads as TGTGCTAGTGGTCTAGTAACAGGGGTAACTTCACCCCTCCACTTT. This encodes CASGLVTGVTSPLHF.

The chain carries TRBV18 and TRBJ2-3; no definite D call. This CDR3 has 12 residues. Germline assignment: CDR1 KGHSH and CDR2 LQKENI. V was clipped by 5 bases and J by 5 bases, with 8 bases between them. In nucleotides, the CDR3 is TGTGCCAGCTCAACCAGTGAAGATACGCAGTATTTT. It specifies CASSTSEDTQYF.

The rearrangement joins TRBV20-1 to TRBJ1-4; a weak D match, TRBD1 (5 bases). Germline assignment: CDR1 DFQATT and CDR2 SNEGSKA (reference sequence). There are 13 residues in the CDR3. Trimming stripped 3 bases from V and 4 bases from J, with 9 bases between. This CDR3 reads CSASGTVNEKLFF. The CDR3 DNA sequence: TGCAGTGCTAGTGGGACTGTTAATGAAAAACTGTTTTTT.

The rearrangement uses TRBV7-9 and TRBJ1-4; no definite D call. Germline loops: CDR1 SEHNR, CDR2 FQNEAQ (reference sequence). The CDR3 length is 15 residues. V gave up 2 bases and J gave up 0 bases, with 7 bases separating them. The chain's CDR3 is CASSLPVTTNEKLFF. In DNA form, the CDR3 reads TGTGCCAGCAGCTTACCCGTTACAACTAATGAAAAACTGTTTTTT.

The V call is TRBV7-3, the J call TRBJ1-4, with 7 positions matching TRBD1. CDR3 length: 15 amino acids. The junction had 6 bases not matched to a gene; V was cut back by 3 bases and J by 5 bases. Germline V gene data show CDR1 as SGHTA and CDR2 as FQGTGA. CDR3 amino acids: CASSFNGTENEKLFF. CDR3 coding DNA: TGTGCCAGCAGCTTTAACGGGACAGAAAATGAAAAACTGTTTTTT.

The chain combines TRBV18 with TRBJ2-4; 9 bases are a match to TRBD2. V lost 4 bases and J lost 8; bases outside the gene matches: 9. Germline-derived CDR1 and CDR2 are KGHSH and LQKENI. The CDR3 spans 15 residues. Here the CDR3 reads CASSQPRGGRDIQYF. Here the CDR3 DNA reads TGTGCCAGCTCACAACCGCGGGGGGGCCGGGACATTCAGTACTTC.

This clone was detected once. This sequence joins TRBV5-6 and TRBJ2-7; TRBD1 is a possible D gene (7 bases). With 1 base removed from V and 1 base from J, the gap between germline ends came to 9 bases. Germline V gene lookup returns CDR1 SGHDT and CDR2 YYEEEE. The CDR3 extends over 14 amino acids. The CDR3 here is CASSLQGGSYEQYF. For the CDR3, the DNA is TGTGCCAGCAGCTTGCAGGGGGGATCCTACGAGCAGTACTTC.

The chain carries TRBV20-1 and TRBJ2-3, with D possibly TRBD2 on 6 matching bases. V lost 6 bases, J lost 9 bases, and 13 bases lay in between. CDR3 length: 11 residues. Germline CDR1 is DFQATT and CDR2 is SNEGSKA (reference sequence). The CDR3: CSAWDSPTQYF. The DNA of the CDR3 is TGCAGTGCATGGGACTCCCCCACGCAGTATTTT.

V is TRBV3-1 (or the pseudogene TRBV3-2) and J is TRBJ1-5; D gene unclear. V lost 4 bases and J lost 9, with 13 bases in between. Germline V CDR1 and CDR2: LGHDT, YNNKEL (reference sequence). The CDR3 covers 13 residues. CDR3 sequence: CASSLTDGSPQHF. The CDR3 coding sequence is TGTGCCAGCAGCCTCACCGACGGGTCGCCCCAGCATTTT.

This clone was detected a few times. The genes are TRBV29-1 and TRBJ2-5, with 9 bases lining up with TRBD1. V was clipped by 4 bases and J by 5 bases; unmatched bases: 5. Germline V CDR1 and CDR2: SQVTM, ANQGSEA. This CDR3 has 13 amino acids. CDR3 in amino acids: CSVATGGAETQYF. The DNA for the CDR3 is TGCAGCGTTGCAACAGGGGGCGCCGAGACCCAGTACTTC.

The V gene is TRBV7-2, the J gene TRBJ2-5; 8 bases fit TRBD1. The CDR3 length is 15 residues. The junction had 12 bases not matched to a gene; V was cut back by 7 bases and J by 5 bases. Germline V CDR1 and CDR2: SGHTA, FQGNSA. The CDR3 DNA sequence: TGTGCCAGCATCCGGGACAGGTCTGCAAGGGAGACCCAGTACTTC. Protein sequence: CASIRDRSARETQYF.

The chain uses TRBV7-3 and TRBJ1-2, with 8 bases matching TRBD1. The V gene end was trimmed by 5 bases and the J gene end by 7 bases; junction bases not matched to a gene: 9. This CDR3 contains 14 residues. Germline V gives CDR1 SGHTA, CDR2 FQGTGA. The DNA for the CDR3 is TGTGCCAGCAGCGAAAACATACAGGGGGGTGGCTACACCTTC. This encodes CASSENIQGGGYTF.

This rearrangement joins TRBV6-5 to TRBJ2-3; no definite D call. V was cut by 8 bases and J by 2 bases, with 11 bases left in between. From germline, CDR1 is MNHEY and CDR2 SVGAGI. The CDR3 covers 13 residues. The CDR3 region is CASSSGYTDTQYF. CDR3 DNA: TGTGCCAGCTCCTCCGGGTACACAGATACGCAGTATTTT.

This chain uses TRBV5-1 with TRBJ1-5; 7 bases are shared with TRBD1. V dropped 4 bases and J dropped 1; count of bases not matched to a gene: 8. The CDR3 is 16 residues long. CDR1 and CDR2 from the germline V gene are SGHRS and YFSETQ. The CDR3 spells CASSPGTVWSNQPQHF. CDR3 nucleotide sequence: TGCGCCAGCAGCCCCGGGACAGTCTGGAGCAATCAGCCCCAGCATTTT.

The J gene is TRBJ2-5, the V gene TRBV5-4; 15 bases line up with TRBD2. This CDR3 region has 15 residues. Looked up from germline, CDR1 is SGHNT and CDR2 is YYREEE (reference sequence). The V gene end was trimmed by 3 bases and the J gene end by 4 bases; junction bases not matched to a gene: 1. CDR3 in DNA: TGTGCCAGCAGCTGGACTAGCGGGGGGGGAGAGACCCAGTACTTC. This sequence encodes CASSWTSGGGETQYF.

The CDR3 sequence: CASSFGGAYEQFF. CDR3 DNA: TGTGCCAGCAGCTTCGGGGGGGCTTATGAGCAGTTCTTC. The chain has TRBV5-6 and TRBJ2-1, with 8 bases matching TRBD2. The CDR3 is 13 amino acids. The trim removed 2 bases at V and 8 bases at J, leaving 3 bases unmatched. Looked up from germline, CDR1 is SGHDT and CDR2 is YYEEEE.

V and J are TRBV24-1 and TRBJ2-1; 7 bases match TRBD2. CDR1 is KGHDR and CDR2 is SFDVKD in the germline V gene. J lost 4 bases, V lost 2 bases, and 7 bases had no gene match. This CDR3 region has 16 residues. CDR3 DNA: TGTGCCACCAGTGATTCGTGGGGACTACTGTACAATGAGCAGTTCTTC. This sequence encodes CATSDSWGLLYNEQFF.

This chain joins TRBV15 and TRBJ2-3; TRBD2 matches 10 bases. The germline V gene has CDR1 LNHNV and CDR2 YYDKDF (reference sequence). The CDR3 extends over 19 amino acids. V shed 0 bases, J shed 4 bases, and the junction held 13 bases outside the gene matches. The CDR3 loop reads CATSRDSRQRGGLADTQYF. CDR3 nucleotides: TGTGCCACCAGCAGAGATTCCCGACAGCGGGGGGGCCTCGCAGATACGCAGTATTTT. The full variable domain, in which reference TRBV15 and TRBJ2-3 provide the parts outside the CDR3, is DAMVIQNPRYQVTQFGKPVTLSCSQTLNHNVMYWYQQKSSQAPKLLFHYYDKDFNNEADTPDNFQSRRPNTSFCFLDIRSPGLGDTAMYLCATSRDSRQRGGLADTQYFGPGTRLTVL.

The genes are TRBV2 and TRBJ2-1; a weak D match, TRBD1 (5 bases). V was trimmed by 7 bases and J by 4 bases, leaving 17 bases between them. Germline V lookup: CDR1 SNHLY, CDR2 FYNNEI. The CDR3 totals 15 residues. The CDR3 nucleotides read TGTGCCAGCATCCAGGACATTTTGGGTTACAATGAGCAGTTCTTC. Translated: CASIQDILGYNEQFF.